This T cell receptor (beta chain) came from a study of lymphopenia after photon versus proton radiotherapy. Regarding the study as a whole: Relative stability marked proton patients; photon patients lost diversity and naive cells.

The assay was immunoSEQ multiplex PCR, and TCRdb's table has in-frame clones only and misses some. The data hold tens of thousands of clones, with roughly 86% observed a single time. Concerning this clone: What it recognizes is unknown.

The TCR was taken from a man between 35 and 55 years old with gastric cancer. Sequenced material: peripheral blood, taken from a patient treated with photon-based radiotherapy.

The CDR3 nucleotides read TGTGCCAGCACCGCCGGGGTACATAATTCACCCCTCCACTTT. It translates to CASTAGVHNSPLHF. The chain has TRBV11-3 and TRBJ1-6; D is uncertain. This CDR3 region has 14 residues. Trimming stripped 7 bases from V and 5 bases from J, with 12 bases between. Germline CDR1 SGHNT, CDR2 YENEEA.